The 2 T cell receptor beta chains presented below share a single source sample, sequenced in a study of cytomegalovirus exposure and HLA in healthy donors. Use of 60 Vbeta and 13 Jbeta primers characterized the PCR. Assay used: immunoSEQ multiplex PCR; TCRdb lists only in-frame clones, some missing. The table has more than 250,000 clones, 70% to 90% seen once. What was sequenced was PBMCs. These receptors came from a young woman in good health and CMV-seronegative.

The chain carries TRBV19 and TRBJ1-1; D is perhaps TRBD1 (5 bases). CDR1 and CDR2 (germline): LNHDA, SQIVND (reference sequence). This CDR3 comprises 13 residues. Trimming stripped 3 bases from V and 5 bases from J, with 10 bases between. CDR3 sequence reads: CASSMVRGTEAFF. The CDR3 region has the DNA TGTGCCAGTAGTATGGTGCGGGGGACTGAAGCTTTCTTT.

A note on this clone: Other nucleotide sequences from this sample produce the same CDR3. The V gene is TRBV9, the J gene TRBJ2-5; TRBD2 agrees at 12 bases. The V gene's germline CDR1 is SGDLS and CDR2 YYNGEE. V lost 0 bases, J lost 2 bases, and 2 bases stayed unmatched. CDR3 length: 16 amino acids. Here the CDR3 reads CASSVGLAGGQETQYF. The CDR3 DNA follows: TGTGCCAGCAGCGTAGGCCTAGCGGGGGGGCAAGAGACCCAGTACTTC.